This T cell receptor (beta chain) was captured in a study of Graves' ophthalmopathy and Graves' hyperthyroidism. Amplified material comprised TCR beta CDR3 regions derived from RNA transcripts. First-round RT-PCR with HTBI primers preceded a second-round multiplex PCR. TCRdb reprocessed the multiplex PCR reads via MiXCR and lists one record per CDR3 protein. The repertoire includes under 250,000 distinct CDR3 sequences, 20% to 25% of them detected once, and about 40% sits in the top ten. This clonotype was counted many times. Losses at the gene ends were 5 bases for V and 2 bases for J; bases not matched to a gene: 7. Germline V gene data show CDR1 as LNHDA and CDR2 as SQIVND (reference sequence). The CDR3 sequence is 15 residues long.

The sequence was obtained from a woman aged 45-65 years with Graves' ophthalmopathy. The chain combines TRBV19 with TRBJ2-7; 9 bases align to TRBD2. What was sequenced was peripheral blood. As DNA, the CDR3 is TGTGCCAGTAGTGCCCCGACTAGCGGAACCTACGAGCAGTACTTC. Translated, it gives CASSAPTSGTYEQYF.